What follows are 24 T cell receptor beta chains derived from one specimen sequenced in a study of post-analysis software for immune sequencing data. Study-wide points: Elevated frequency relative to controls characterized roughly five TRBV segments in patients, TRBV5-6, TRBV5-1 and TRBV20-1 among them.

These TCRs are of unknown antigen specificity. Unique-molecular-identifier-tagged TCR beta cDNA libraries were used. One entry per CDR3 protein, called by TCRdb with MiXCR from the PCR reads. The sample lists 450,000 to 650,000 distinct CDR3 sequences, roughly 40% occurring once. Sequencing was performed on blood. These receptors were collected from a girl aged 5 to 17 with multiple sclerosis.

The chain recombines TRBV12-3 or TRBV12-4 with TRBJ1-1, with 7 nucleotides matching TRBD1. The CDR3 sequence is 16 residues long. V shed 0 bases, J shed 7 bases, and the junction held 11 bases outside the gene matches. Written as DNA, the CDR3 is TGTGCCAGCAGTTTAGCAGCAGGGGGATTGTACCATGAAGCTTTCTTT. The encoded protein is CASSLAAGGLYHEAFF.

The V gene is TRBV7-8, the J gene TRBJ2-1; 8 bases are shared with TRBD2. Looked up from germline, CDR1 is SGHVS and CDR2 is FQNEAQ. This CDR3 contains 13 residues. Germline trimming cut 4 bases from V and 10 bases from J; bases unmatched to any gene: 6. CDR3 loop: CASSSTLAVEQFF. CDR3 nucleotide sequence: TGTGCCAGCAGCTCGACACTAGCGGTGGAGCAGTTCTTC.

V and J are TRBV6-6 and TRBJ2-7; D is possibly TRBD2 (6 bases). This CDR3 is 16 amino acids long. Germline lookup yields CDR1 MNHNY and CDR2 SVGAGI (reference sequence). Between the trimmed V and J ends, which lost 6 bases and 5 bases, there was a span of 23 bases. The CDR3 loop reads CASSLLAEGPTHEQYF. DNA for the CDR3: TGTGCCAGCAGCCTTTTAGCGGAGGGGCCCACTCACGAGCAGTACTTC.

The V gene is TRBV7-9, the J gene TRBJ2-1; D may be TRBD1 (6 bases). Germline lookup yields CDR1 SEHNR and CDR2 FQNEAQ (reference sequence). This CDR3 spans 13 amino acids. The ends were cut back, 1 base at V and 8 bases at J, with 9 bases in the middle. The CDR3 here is CASSLGGGHEQFF. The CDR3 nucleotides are TGTGCCAGCAGCTTAGGAGGGGGTCATGAGCAGTTCTTC. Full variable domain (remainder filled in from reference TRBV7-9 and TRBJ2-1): DTGVSQNPRHKITKRGQNVTFRCDPISEHNRLYWYRQTLGQGPEFLTYFQNEAQLEKSRLLSDRFSAERPKGSFSTLEIQRTEQGDSAMYLCASSLGGGHEQFFGPGTRLTVL.

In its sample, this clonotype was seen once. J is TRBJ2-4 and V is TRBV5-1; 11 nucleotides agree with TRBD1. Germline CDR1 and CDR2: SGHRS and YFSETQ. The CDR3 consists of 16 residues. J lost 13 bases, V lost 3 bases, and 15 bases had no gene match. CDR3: CASSYWSGQGAKEQYF. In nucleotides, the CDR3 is TGCGCCAGCAGCTACTGGAGCGGACAGGGGGCTAAAGAGCAGTACTTC.

CDR3 amino acids: CASSLGWTGRDEQYF. The DNA for the CDR3 is TGTGCCAGCAGTTTAGGGTGGACAGGGAGGGACGAGCAGTACTTC. The chain couples TRBV12-3 or TRBV12-4 to TRBJ2-4; D possibly corresponds to TRBD1 (8 bases). The DNA matches TRBJ2-7 better at its end, which makes the J call doubtful. The CDR3 is 15 residues long.

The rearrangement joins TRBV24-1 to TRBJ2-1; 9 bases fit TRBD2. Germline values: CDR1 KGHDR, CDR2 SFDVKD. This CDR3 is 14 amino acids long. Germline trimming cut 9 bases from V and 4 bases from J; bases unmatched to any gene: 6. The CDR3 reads CATGAGGPYNEQFF. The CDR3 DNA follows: TGTGCCACCGGGGCGGGAGGGCCTTACAATGAGCAGTTCTTC.

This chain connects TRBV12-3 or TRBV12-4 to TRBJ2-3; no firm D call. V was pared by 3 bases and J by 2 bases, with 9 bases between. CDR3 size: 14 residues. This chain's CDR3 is CASSFGQATDTQYF. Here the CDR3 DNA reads TGTGCCAGCAGTTTCGGGCAGGCCACAGATACGCAGTATTTT.

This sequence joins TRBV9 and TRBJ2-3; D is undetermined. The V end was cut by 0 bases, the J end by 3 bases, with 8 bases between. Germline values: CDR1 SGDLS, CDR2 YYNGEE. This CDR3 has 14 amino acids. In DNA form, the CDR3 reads TGTGCCAGCAGCGTAGTGGGCAGTACAGATACGCAGTATTTT. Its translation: CASSVVGSTDTQYF.

DNA for the CDR3: TGTGCCTGCCTGGAGAATGGGTGGAACGGGCAGTACTTC. Protein: CACLENGWNGQYF. This chain joins TRBV28 and TRBJ2-4; D remains unclear. CDR3 length: 13 amino acids. V lost 11 bases and J 13 bases, leaving 24 bases between the germline ends. Germline CDR1 is MDHEN and CDR2 is SYDVKM.

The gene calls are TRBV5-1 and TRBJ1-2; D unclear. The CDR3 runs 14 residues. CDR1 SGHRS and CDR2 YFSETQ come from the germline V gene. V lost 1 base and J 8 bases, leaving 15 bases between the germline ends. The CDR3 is CASSLQDGNRGYTF. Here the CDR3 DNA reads TGCGCCAGCAGCTTGCAGGACGGGAATAGGGGCTACACCTTC.

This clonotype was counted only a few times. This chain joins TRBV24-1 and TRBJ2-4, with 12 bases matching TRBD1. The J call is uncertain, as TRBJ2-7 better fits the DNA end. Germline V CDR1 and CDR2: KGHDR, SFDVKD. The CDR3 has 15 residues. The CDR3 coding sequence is TGTGCCACCAGTGACGTGGGACAGGGGGCGGTCGAGCAGTACTTC. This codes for CATSDVGQGAVEQYF.

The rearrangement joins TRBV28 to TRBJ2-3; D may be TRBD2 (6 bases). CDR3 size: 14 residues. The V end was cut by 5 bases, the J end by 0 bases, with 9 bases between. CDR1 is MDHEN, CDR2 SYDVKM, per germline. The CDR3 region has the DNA TGTGCCAGCAGTAGGACTATTAGCACAGATACGCAGTATTTT. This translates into CASSRTISTDTQYF.

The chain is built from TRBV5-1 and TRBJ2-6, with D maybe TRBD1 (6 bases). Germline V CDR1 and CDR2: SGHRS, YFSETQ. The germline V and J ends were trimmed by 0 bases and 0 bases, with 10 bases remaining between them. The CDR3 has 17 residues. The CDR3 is CASSLDSRGSGANVLTF. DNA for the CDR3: TGCGCCAGCAGCTTGGATTCCAGGGGCTCTGGGGCCAACGTCCTGACTTTC.

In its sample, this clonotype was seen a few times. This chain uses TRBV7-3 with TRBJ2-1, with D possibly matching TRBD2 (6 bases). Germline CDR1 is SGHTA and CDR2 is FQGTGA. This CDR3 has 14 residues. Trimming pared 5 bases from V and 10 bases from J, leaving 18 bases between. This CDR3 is CASSRSTSLGEQFF. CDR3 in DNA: TGTGCCAGCAGCCGTTCGACTAGTTTAGGAGAGCAGTTCTTC.

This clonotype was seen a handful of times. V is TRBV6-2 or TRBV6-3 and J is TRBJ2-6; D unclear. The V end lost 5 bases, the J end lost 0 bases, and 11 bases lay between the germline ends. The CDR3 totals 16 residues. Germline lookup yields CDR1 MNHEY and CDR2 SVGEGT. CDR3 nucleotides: TGTGCCAGCAGTCGCTTTAGCACCTCTGGGGCCAACGTCCTGACTTTC. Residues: CASSRFSTSGANVLTF.

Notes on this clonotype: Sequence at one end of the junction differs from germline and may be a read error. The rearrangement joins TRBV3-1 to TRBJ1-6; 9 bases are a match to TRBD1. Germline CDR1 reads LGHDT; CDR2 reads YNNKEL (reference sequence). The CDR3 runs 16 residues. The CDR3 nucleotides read TGTGCCAGCAGCCCCGGCACAGGGGGCTATAATTCACTCCTCCACTTT. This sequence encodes CASSPGTGGYNSLLHF.

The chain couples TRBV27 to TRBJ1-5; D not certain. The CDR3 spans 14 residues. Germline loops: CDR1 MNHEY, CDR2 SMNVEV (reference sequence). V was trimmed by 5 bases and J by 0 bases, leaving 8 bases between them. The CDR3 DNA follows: TGTGCCAGCAGTGACGGCTTTAGCAATCAGCCCCAGCATTTT. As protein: CASSDGFSNQPQHF.

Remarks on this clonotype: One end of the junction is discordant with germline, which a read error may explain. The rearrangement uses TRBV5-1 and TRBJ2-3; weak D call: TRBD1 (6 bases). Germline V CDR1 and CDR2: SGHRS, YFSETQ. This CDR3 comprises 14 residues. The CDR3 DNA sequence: TGTGCCAGCAGCCCAGGGGTCCCCACAGATACGCAGTATTTT. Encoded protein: CASSPGVPTDTQYF.

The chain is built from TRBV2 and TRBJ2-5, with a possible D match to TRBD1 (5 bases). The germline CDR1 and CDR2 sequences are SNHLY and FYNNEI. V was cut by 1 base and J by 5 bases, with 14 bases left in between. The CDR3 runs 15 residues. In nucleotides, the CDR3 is TGTGCCAGCAGTGAAGACAGGTCCCCGGCGGAGACCCAGTACTTC. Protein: CASSEDRSPAETQYF.

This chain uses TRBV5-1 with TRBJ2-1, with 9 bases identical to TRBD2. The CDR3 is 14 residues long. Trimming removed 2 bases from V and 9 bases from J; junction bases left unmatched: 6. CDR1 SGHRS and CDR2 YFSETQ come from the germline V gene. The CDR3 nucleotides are TGCGCCAGCAGCTTAAATGCAGCGGGGGGTGAGCAGTTCTTC. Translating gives CASSLNAAGGEQFF.

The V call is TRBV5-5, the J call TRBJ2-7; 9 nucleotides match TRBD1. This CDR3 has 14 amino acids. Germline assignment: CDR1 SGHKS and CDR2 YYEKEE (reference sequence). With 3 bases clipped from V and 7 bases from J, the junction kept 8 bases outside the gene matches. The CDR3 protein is CASSSPGTGSEQYF. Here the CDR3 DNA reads TGTGCCAGCAGCTCCCCCGGGACAGGGTCAGAGCAGTACTTC.

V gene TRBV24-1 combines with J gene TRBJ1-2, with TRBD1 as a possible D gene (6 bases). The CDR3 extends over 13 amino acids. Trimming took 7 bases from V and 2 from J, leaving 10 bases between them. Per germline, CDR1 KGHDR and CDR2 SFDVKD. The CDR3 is CATSITGNYGYTF. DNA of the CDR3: TGTGCCACCAGCATAACAGGGAACTATGGCTACACCTTC.

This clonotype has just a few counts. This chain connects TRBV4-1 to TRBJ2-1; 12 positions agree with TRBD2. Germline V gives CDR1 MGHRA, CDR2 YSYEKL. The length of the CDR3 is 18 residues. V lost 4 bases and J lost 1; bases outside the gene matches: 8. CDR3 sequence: CASSRPRLAGGSYNEQFF. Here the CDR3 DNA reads TGCGCCAGCAGCCGACCGAGGCTAGCGGGAGGGTCCTACAATGAGCAGTTCTTC.